These 27 T cell receptor beta chains were all obtained from the same sample, sequenced in a study of blood T cell repertoires in COVID-19. Some clones are missing from TCRdb's copy, which holds only in-frame ones; the method was immunoSEQ multiplex PCR. This repertoire shows under 400,000 clones, roughly 86% found once; its top ten account for less than 2.5%. The sequenced sample was PBMCs or T cells enriched from blood (not recorded which). The receptors originated from a man between 40 and 49 years old in a cohort exposed to, infected with or recovered from COVID-19 (not recorded which).

This clone was seen only a few times. This chain connects TRBV6-4 to TRBJ2-3, with TRBD2 identical over 10 bases. The trim removed 7 bases at V and 0 bases at J, leaving 4 bases unmatched. CDR3 length: 15 residues. In germline, CDR1 is MRHNA, CDR2 SNTAGT. The CDR3 sequence is CASTIAGGSTDTQYF. DNA for the CDR3: TGTGCCAGCACCATAGCGGGAGGAAGCACAGATACGCAGTATTTT.

This clone has only one observation. This chain uses TRBV6-4 with TRBJ2-1; the D gene is possibly TRBD2 (5 bases). Trimming left V 3 bases short and J 6 bases short, with 6 bases between. Germline V CDR1 and CDR2: MRHNA, SNTAGT. The CDR3 extends over 12 amino acids. The CDR3 DNA sequence: TGTGCCAGCAGTGAAAGCGGCAATGAGCAGTTCTTC. Amino acids: CASSESGNEQFF.

J is TRBJ1-1 and V is TRBV3-1 (or the pseudogene TRBV3-2); no definite D call. The CDR3 is 16 residues long. CDR1 is LGHDT and CDR2 is YNNKEL in the germline V gene (reference sequence). V was clipped by 4 bases and J by 1 base, with 16 bases between them. The CDR3 DNA is TGTGCCAGCAGCCGAGAATGGGCAGTTAAGAACACTGAAGCTTTCTTT. This translates into CASSREWAVKNTEAFF.

The genes are TRBV30 and TRBJ1-5; a possible D gene is TRBD1 (6 bases). Trimming took off 0 bases at V and 16 bases at J, with 13 bases between the two ends. The CDR3 covers 11 residues. Germline CDR1 GTSNPN, CDR2 SVGIG (reference sequence). Written as DNA, the CDR3 is TGTGCCTGGAGTGTAGGGGGACGTACTCATTTT. It yields the protein CAWSVGGRTHF.

V is TRBV7-2 and J is TRBJ2-7, with TRBD1 as a possible D gene (6 bases). V lost 1 base and J 4 bases, leaving 14 bases between the germline ends. The CDR3 has 15 amino acids. Germline lookup yields CDR1 SGHTA and CDR2 FQGNSA. The CDR3 loop is CASSLVRGTAYEQYF. CDR3 in DNA: TGTGCCAGCAGCTTAGTGAGGGGGACGGCGTACGAGCAGTACTTC.

This sequence joins TRBV7-8 and TRBJ1-5, with D unclear. This CDR3 has 14 residues. In germline, CDR1 is SGHVS, CDR2 FQNEAQ. The V end was cut by 5 bases, the J end by 7 bases, with 15 bases between. The CDR3 region has the DNA TGTGCCAGCAGCCCCAAAGAATCGCGCCAGCCCCAGCATTTT. Translation gives CASSPKESRQPQHF.

Turning to this clone: Additional DNA sequences in this sample encode the identical CDR3. The chain has TRBV27 and TRBJ1-5; D possibly corresponds to TRBD1 (5 bases). The length of the CDR3 is 13 residues. V was clipped by 2 bases and J by 4 bases, with 6 bases between them. Germline V lookup: CDR1 MNHEY, CDR2 SMNVEV (reference sequence). In DNA form, the CDR3 reads TGTGCCAGCAGTTTACGGGGGAATCAGCCCCAGCATTTT. As protein: CASSLRGNQPQHF.

The J gene is TRBJ2-2, the V gene TRBV5-1; D possibly corresponds to TRBD2 (5 bases). The CDR3 runs to 15 residues. The germline V gene encodes CDR1 SGHRS and CDR2 YFSETQ. V lost 2 bases to trimming and J lost 4 bases, with 12 bases between them. CDR3 coding DNA: TGCGCCAGCAGCTTTGGCGGGCAACTCACCGGGGAGCTGTTTTTT. Amino acid sequence: CASSFGGQLTGELFF.

V gene TRBV7-9 combines with J gene TRBJ2-1; no clear D gene. V lost 5 bases and J lost 7, with 15 bases in between. The CDR3 loop spans 14 amino acids. CDR1 and CDR2 from the germline V gene are SEHNR and FQNEAQ (reference sequence). The CDR3: CASSHELRSNEQFF. The CDR3 DNA reads TGTGCCAGCAGCCACGAGCTGAGGAGTAATGAGCAGTTCTTC.

The genes are TRBV15 and TRBJ1-3; D ambiguous. The CDR3 has 16 amino acids. Trimming removed 1 base from V and 0 bases from J, with 10 bases in between. Looked up from germline, CDR1 is LNHNV and CDR2 is YYDKDF (reference sequence). The CDR3 reads CATSRGGGPSGNTIYF. CDR3 sequence (DNA): TGTGCCACCAGCAGAGGCGGAGGGCCCTCTGGAAACACCATATATTTT.

The chain joins TRBV28 to TRBJ2-1; D gene unclear. The CDR3 consists of 10 residues. The V gene's germline CDR1 is MDHEN and CDR2 SYDVKM. The V end lost 4 bases, the J end lost 7 bases, and 2 bases lay between the germline ends. CDR3 amino acids: CASSSNEQFF. The DNA of the CDR3 is TGTGCCAGCAGTTCAAATGAGCAGTTCTTC.

V is TRBV28 and J is TRBJ1-5, with D perhaps TRBD1 (6 bases). CDR3 size: 14 residues. CDR1 and CDR2 (germline): MDHEN, SYDVKM. V lost 5 bases to trimming and J lost 6 bases, with 14 bases between them. The CDR3 loop reads CASSLDRLIQPQHF. The CDR3 nucleotides are TGTGCCAGCAGTCTCGACAGGCTAATTCAGCCCCAGCATTTT.

This clone was detected once. The rearrangement uses TRBV3-1 (or the pseudogene TRBV3-2) and TRBJ1-1; D is unresolved. Germline V gives CDR1 LGHDT, CDR2 YNNKEL (reference sequence). The CDR3 loop spans 11 amino acids. V was trimmed by 1 base and J by 7 bases, leaving 4 bases between them. Here the CDR3 DNA reads TGTGCCAGCAGCCAAGCTCTTGAAGCTTTCTTT. It codes for CASSQALEAFF.

The genes are TRBV19 and TRBJ2-7; TRBD1 matches 8 bases. After removal of 7 bases from V and 3 bases from J, the junction contained 5 bases not matched to a gene. Germline assignment: CDR1 LNHDA and CDR2 SQIVND (reference sequence). CDR3 length: 13 amino acids. This chain's CDR3 is CASTDRGGYEQYF. In DNA, the CDR3 is TGTGCCAGTACTGACAGGGGCGGCTACGAGCAGTACTTC.

This rearrangement joins TRBV19 to TRBJ1-4; D not resolved. CDR3 length: 15 residues. Trimming pared 7 bases from V and 5 bases from J, leaving 17 bases between. Germline loops: CDR1 LNHDA, CDR2 SQIVND (reference sequence). The CDR3 spells CASTSSGLLNEKLFF. CDR3 nucleotide sequence: TGTGCCAGTACCTCATCAGGACTCCTAAATGAAAAACTGTTTTTT.

The chain has TRBV4-1 and TRBJ1-2, with D possibly being TRBD1 (5 bases). With 0 bases removed from V and 3 bases from J, the gap between germline ends came to 17 bases. This CDR3 is built from 17 residues. Germline CDR1 and CDR2: MGHRA and YSYEKL. CDR3 DNA: TGCGCCAGCAGCCAAGAATCCGGGACTCAGGCGCACTATGGCTACACCTTC. The encoded protein is CASSQESGTQAHYGYTF.

There are a few counts of this clone. This chain uses TRBV6-5 with TRBJ2-1; possible D gene TRBD1, 6 bases. Germline V CDR1 and CDR2: MNHEY, SVGAGI. V lost 7 bases and J 8 bases, leaving 15 bases between the germline ends. This CDR3 is 13 amino acids long. The CDR3 bases are TGTGCCAGCACCCTGGACAGTGGGTATGAGCAGTTCTTC. It yields the protein CASTLDSGYEQFF.

The chain uses TRBV10-3 and TRBJ2-3; possible D gene TRBD1, 6 bases. This CDR3 is 16 amino acids long. The germline gives CDR1 ENHRY, CDR2 SYGVKD. Trimming stripped 6 bases from V and 0 bases from J, with 16 bases between. This CDR3 reads CAIRELQGQSTDTQYF. The CDR3 region has the DNA TGTGCCATCAGGGAACTCCAGGGGCAAAGCACAGATACGCAGTATTTT.

Only a few counts were recorded for this clone. The chain couples TRBV19 to TRBJ1-5, with a weak D call TRBD1 (5 bases). V was pared by 6 bases and J by 3 bases, with 12 bases between. The CDR3 runs 14 residues. The germline CDR1 and CDR2 sequences are LNHDA and SQIVND (reference sequence). CDR3 residues: CASSDRQFNQPQHF. CDR3 DNA: TGTGCCAGTAGCGACAGACAATTCAATCAGCCCCAGCATTTT. The full variable domain, rest sourced from reference TRBV19 and TRBJ1-5, is DGGITQSPKYLFRKEGQNVTLSCEQNLNHDAMYWYRQDPGQGLRLIYYSQIVNDFQKGDIAEGYSVSREKKESFPLTVTSAQKNPTAFYLCASSDRQFNQPQHFGDGTRLSIL.

The chain links TRBV25-1 to TRBJ1-6; D not resolved. The germline V gene has CDR1 MGHDK and CDR2 SYGVNS. This CDR3 region has 15 residues. The V end lost 3 bases, the J end lost 7 bases, and 13 bases lay between the germline ends. Here the CDR3 reads CASSESRAPNSPLHF. The CDR3 DNA reads TGTGCCAGCAGTGAGAGTCGAGCCCCGAATTCACCCCTCCACTTT.

This clone appeared once. This sequence joins TRBV7-2 and TRBJ1-5, with TRBD1 matching 7 bases. The CDR3 is 13 residues long. Losses at the gene ends were 4 bases for V and 7 bases for J; bases not matched to a gene: 4. Germline V gives CDR1 SGHTA, CDR2 FQGNSA. CDR3 coding DNA: TGTGCCAGCAGCTGGGACAGAGCGCAGCCCCAGCATTTT. Its protein is CASSWDRAQPQHF.

This sequence joins TRBV5-6 and TRBJ2-1; the D is unclear. There are 13 residues in the CDR3. V lost 1 base and J 4 bases, leaving 6 bases between the germline ends. The germline V gene has CDR1 SGHDT and CDR2 YYEEEE. In DNA, the CDR3 is TGTGCCAGCAGCTTGACAGTTTACAATGAGCAGTTCTTC. Translating it yields CASSLTVYNEQFF.

A remark on this clone: The same CDR3 can be traced to other DNA sequences in this sample. CDR3 sequence: CATSDGSSYEQYF. CDR3 coding DNA: TGTGCCACCAGTGATGGCAGTTCCTACGAGCAGTACTTC. The chain combines TRBV24-1 with TRBJ2-7; D is ambiguous. The CDR3 length is 13 residues. Germline V gene lookup returns CDR1 KGHDR and CDR2 SFDVKD. Between the trimmed V and J ends, which lost 3 bases and 1 base, there was a span of 6 bases.

This clone was detected only a few times. This chain links TRBV7-8 with TRBJ2-7; D is possibly TRBD2 (5 bases). V was pared by 8 bases and J by 6 bases, with 20 bases between. Germline CDR1 SGHVS, CDR2 FQNEAQ. The CDR3 consists of 14 residues. CDR3 loop: CASSLPGRRGEQYF. The CDR3 DNA is TGTGCCAGCTCGCTGCCCGGTCGTCGGGGCGAGCAGTACTTC.

V gene TRBV15 combines with J gene TRBJ2-7; a weak D match, TRBD2 (6 bases). CDR3 length: 15 residues. Trimming took 0 bases from V and 3 from J, leaving 12 bases between them. Germline lookup yields CDR1 LNHNV and CDR2 YYDKDF (reference sequence). The CDR3 loop is CATSRDRGFNYEQYF. The CDR3 DNA reads as TGTGCCACCAGCAGAGATCGGGGGTTCAACTACGAGCAGTACTTC.

The V gene is TRBV5-4, the J gene TRBJ2-2, with 9 bases fitting TRBD2. This CDR3 has 16 residues. V shed 3 bases, J shed 6 bases, and the junction held 9 bases outside the gene matches. Germline V gene lookup returns CDR1 SGHNT and CDR2 YYREEE (reference sequence). The CDR3 spells CASSSLAGVDSGELFF. The CDR3 DNA sequence: TGTGCCAGCAGCTCCTTAGCGGGAGTCGATTCCGGGGAGCTGTTTTTT.

This clone was observed once. V usage is TRBV5-1 and J usage is TRBJ1-2; TRBD1 matches 8 bases. Germline trimming cut 4 bases from V and 7 bases from J; bases unmatched to any gene: 6. Germline CDR1 SGHRS, CDR2 YFSETQ. CDR3 length: 13 residues. Here the CDR3 reads CASSLGTGRGYTF. The CDR3 nucleotides read TGCGCCAGCAGCCTCGGGACAGGTCGTGGCTACACCTTC.